This T cell receptor (beta chain) comes out of a study of blood T cell repertoires in COVID-19. Study information: There were acute and convalescent COVID-19 samples, and they came from the United States, Italy and Spain. PBMCs, B-cell-depleted T cells, or T cells provided the cDNA or gDNA that made up the material.

Per the original methods: Reference gene primer amplification gave estimated nucleated cell counts. Profiling relied on immunoSEQ multiplex PCR, and the TCRdb table lists in-frame clones only, not all of them. Clonal size and the V and J genes are those of that table, whereas D and trimming came from the DNA. The sample holds around 400,000 clones, roughly 90% seen once. This CDR3 comprises 16 residues. Germline CDR1 is SEHNR and CDR2 is FQNEAQ (reference sequence). After removal of 5 bases from V and 7 bases from J, the junction contained 10 bases not matched to a gene. The sequenced sample was peripheral blood. V usage is TRBV7-9 and J usage is TRBJ2-1; 11 bases match TRBD2. This clonotype was sampled from a man aged 40-55 years with acute or convalescent COVID-19. CDR3 residues: CASSRRLAGPRNEQFF. Here the CDR3 DNA reads TGTGCCAGCAGCCGAAGACTAGCGGGACCTAGGAATGAGCAGTTCTTC.